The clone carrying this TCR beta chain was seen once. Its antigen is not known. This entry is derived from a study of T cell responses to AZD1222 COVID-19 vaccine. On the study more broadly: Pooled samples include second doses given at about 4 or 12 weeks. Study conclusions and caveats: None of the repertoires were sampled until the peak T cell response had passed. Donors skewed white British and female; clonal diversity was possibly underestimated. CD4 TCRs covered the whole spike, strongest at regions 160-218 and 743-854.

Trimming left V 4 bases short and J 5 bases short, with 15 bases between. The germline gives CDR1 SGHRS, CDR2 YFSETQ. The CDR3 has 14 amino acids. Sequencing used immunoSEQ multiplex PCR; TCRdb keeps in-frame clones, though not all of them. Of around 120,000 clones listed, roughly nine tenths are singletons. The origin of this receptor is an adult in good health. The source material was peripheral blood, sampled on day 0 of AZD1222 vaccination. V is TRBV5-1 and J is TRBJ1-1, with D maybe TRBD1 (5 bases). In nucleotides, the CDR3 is TGCGCCAGCAGCCAAGGGGCTAAGGGGACTGAAGCTTTCTTT. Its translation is CASSQGAKGTEAFF.